A single sample is the source of the 25 T cell receptor beta chains below, sequenced in a study of identical twins. MiXCR, run by TCRdb on the 5' RACE reads, gives a single entry per CDR3 protein. In the table there are 690,000 or so distinct CDR3 sequences, 5.5% to 7.5% of which are singletons. What was sequenced was naive T cells sorted from blood. These receptors were taken from a man aged 18 to 30 in good health.

The table lists this clonotype with many counts. The chain couples TRBV9 to TRBJ2-3; 7 bases match TRBD2. Germline V gene lookup returns CDR1 SGDLS and CDR2 YYNGEE. The CDR3 is made up of 16 amino acids. J was trimmed by 2 bases and V by 0 bases; bases with no gene match: 6. The CDR3 region has the DNA TGTGCCAGCAGCGTAGTTGGGGGAGGGCCCACAGATACGCAGTATTTT. Translated, it gives CASSVVGGGPTDTQYF.

This chain links TRBV11-2 with TRBJ2-1, with 7 positions matching TRBD2. CDR3 length: 16 residues. J lost 2 bases, V lost 5 bases, and 9 bases had no gene match. CDR1 and CDR2 from the germline V gene are SGHAT and FQNNGV. The CDR3 is CASSGSREEPYNEQFF. The CDR3 region has the DNA TGTGCCAGCAGCGGCAGCCGGGAGGAACCCTACAATGAGCAGTTCTTC.

This clonotype occurred a few times. J is TRBJ2-2 and V is TRBV25-1, with D unclear. Germline V lookup: CDR1 MGHDK, CDR2 SYGVNS. CDR3 length equals 12 residues. The V gene lost 4 bases and the J gene lost 9 bases, with 9 bases spanning the gap. CDR3 sequence: CASSVAGRELFF. The CDR3 nucleotides read TGTGCCAGCAGTGTGGCCGGGCGGGAGCTGTTTTTT.

This clonotype appeared a few times. The chain combines TRBV20-1 with TRBJ2-5; D is unresolved. From germline, CDR1 is DFQATT and CDR2 SNEGSKA (reference sequence). The CDR3 spans 11 residues. V was shortened by 7 bases and J by 2 bases, with 8 bases between the two germline ends. The CDR3 loop is CSGRVQETQYF. The CDR3 DNA sequence: TGCAGTGGTAGGGTTCAAGAGACCCAGTACTTC.

This clonotype was found a few times. This sequence joins TRBV20-1 and TRBJ2-1; 15 bases are shared with TRBD2. The CDR3 runs 15 residues. Germline V CDR1 and CDR2: DFQATT, SNEGSKA (reference sequence). V shed 6 bases, J shed 8 bases, and the junction held 8 bases outside the gene matches. The DNA of the CDR3 is TGCAGTGCCCGGACTAGCGGGAGGGCCAAGGATGAGCAGTTCTTC. Amino acids: CSARTSGRAKDEQFF.

The chain recombines TRBV7-8 with TRBJ2-1, with a possible D match to TRBD2 (6 bases). This CDR3 has 15 amino acids. Between the trimmed V and J ends, which lost 4 bases and 9 bases, there was a span of 19 bases. Looked up from germline, CDR1 is SGHVS and CDR2 is FQNEAQ. CDR3 sequence: CASSSPGLPSPEQFF. For the CDR3, the DNA is TGTGCCAGCAGCTCACCGGGACTGCCCTCCCCTGAGCAGTTCTTC. The full variable domain, in which reference TRBV7-8 and TRBJ2-1 provide the parts outside the CDR3, is GAGVSQSPRYKVAKRGQDVALRCDPISGHVSLFWYQQALGQGPEFLTYFQNEAQLDKSGLPSDRFFAERPEGSVSTLKIQRTQQEDSAVYLCASSSPGLPSPEQFFGPGTRLTVL.

The chain combines TRBV6-5 with TRBJ1-1; no definite D call. Trimming removed 6 bases from V and 0 bases from J, with 8 bases in between. This CDR3 spans 13 amino acids. Germline CDR1 reads MNHEY; CDR2 reads SVGAGI. CDR3 nucleotides: TGTGCCAGCAGATTCTCTATGAACACTGAAGCTTTCTTT. Its protein product is CASRFSMNTEAFF.

In its sample, this clonotype was seen a few times. The chain is built from TRBV19 and TRBJ1-5, with a possible D match to TRBD1 (5 bases). This CDR3 comprises 15 residues. Germline V gene sequence: CDR1 LNHDA, CDR2 SQIVND (reference sequence). Trimming left V 8 bases short and J 2 bases short, with 16 bases between. CDR3: CASSTGIFGNQPQHF. The CDR3 DNA follows: TGTGCCAGTTCTACAGGAATTTTTGGCAATCAGCCCCAGCATTTT.

This clonotype was found many times. V is TRBV12-3 or TRBV12-4 and J is TRBJ2-2; TRBD1 matches 7 bases. This CDR3 comprises 18 residues. J gave up 3 bases and V 10 bases, and 20 bases lay outside the gene matches. In DNA, the CDR3 is TGTGCCACCCAGTTCGGGACAGCCCTCCCGATTTACACCGGGGAGCTGTTTTTT. It yields the protein CATQFGTALPIYTGELFF.

The chain employs TRBV25-1 and TRBJ2-5, with D possibly being TRBD1 or TRBD2 (5 bases each). V was shortened by 4 bases and J by 5 bases, with 14 bases between the two germline ends. The CDR3 totals 14 residues. Per germline, CDR1 MGHDK and CDR2 SYGVNS. Written as DNA, the CDR3 is TGTGCCAGCAGTGTGGGGACCTCTATGGAGACCCAGTACTTC. Translation gives CASSVGTSMETQYF.

This clonotype appeared a single time. The chain uses TRBV7-6 and TRBJ2-3, with 9 bases matching TRBD1. J gave up 0 bases and V 6 bases, and 4 bases lay outside the gene matches. In germline, CDR1 is SGHVS, CDR2 FNYEAQ. The CDR3 length is 15 residues. For the CDR3, the DNA is TGTGCCAGCAGAGGGACAGGGTATAGCACAGATACGCAGTATTTT. This codes for CASRGTGYSTDTQYF.

This sequence joins TRBV6-1 and TRBJ2-7; D may match TRBD1 or TRBD2 (6 bases each). The germline V and J ends were trimmed by 7 bases and 7 bases, with 32 bases remaining between them. The germline CDR1 and CDR2 sequences are MNHNS and SASEGT. CDR3 length: 18 residues. CDR3 residues: CASTTGAGWSGTLREQYF. The CDR3 bases are TGTGCCAGCACCACGGGGGCAGGGTGGAGCGGAACCCTACGAGAGCAGTACTTC.

This clonotype was seen many times. The chain combines TRBV5-5 with TRBJ2-4; a possible D gene is TRBD2 (5 bases). The CDR3 is 13 residues long. Germline V CDR1 and CDR2: SGHKS, YYEKEE (reference sequence). V gave up 4 bases and J gave up 7 bases, with 12 bases separating them. CDR3 nucleotides: TGTGCCAGCAGCCCGGAGGCGGAGAACATTCAGTACTTC. Its protein product is CASSPEAENIQYF.

Ten or more counts support this clonotype. The genes are TRBV5-1 and TRBJ1-5; D uncertain. Trimming removed 0 bases from V and 2 bases from J, with 9 bases in between. Germline CDR1 reads SGHRS; CDR2 reads YFSETQ. This CDR3 is 15 amino acids long. CDR3 protein: CASSLEDPRNQPQHF. The CDR3, as DNA: TGCGCCAGCAGCTTGGAGGACCCCCGCAATCAGCCCCAGCATTTT. Looking up the rest from reference TRBV5-1 and TRBJ1-5 gives the full variable domain: KAGVTQTPRYLIKTRGQQVTLSCSPISGHRSVSWYQQTPGQGLQFLFEYFSETQRNKGNFPGRFSGRQFSNSRSEMNVSTLELGDSALYLCASSLEDPRNQPQHFGDGTRLSIL.

Ten or more counts support this clonotype. The chain combines TRBV25-1 with TRBJ2-1; no reliable D call. This CDR3 has 14 amino acids. The V end was cut by 4 bases, the J end by 4 bases, with 11 bases between. CDR1 and CDR2 (germline): MGHDK, SYGVNS. The DNA for the CDR3 is TGTGCCAGCAGTGTCTCCGACGGATACAATGAGCAGTTCTTC. Protein: CASSVSDGYNEQFF. Full variable domain (rest looked up from reference TRBV25-1 and TRBJ2-1): EADIYQTPRYLVIGTGKKITLECSQTMGHDKMYWYQQDPGMELHLIHYSYGVNSTEKGDLSSESTVSRIRTEHFPLTLESARPSHTSQYLCASSVSDGYNEQFFGPGTRLTVL.

This clonotype has a count of ten or more. This CDR3 reads CASRTTGLGSRYF. DNA for the CDR3: TGTGCCAGCAGGACAACAGGTTTGGGCTCCCGGTACTTC. The chain links TRBV2 to TRBJ2-4; D might be TRBD1 (5 bases). This CDR3 region has 13 residues. The germline CDR1 and CDR2 sequences are SNHLY and FYNNEI. Trimming left V 6 bases short and J 15 bases short, with 21 bases between.

In this sample, this clonotype turned up many times. The V and J genes are TRBV15 and TRBJ2-2, with TRBD2 identical over 8 bases. Per the germline V gene, CDR1 is LNHNV and CDR2 is YYDKDF (reference sequence). V shed 6 bases, J shed 9 bases, and the junction held 9 bases outside the gene matches. The CDR3 is 14 residues long. This chain's CDR3 is CATRIDSGTRELFF. The CDR3 DNA is TGTGCCACCAGGATAGATAGCGGGACGAGGGAGCTGTTTTTT.

This clonotype was picked up many times. The CDR3, as DNA: TGTGCCAGCAGCTCTCTGACAGGGGGTCATTCCTACGAGCAGTACGTC. Protein product: CASSSLTGGHSYEQYV. The J gene is TRBJ2-7, the V gene TRBV7-9, with 9 bases identical to TRBD1. The V and J ends lost 4 bases and 1 base, in that order; junction bases with no gene match: 8. This CDR3 contains 16 residues. Germline CDR1 and CDR2: SEHNR and FQNEAQ (reference sequence).

The chain uses TRBV5-1 and TRBJ2-2; D remains unclear. The CDR3 has 15 amino acids. Germline CDR1 reads SGHRS; CDR2 reads YFSETQ. V was trimmed by 4 bases and J by 1 base, leaving 11 bases between them. The CDR3 DNA follows: TGCGCCAGCAGCATGTTTTTCGGGAACACCGGGGAGCTGTTTTTT. This translates into CASSMFFGNTGELFF.

This clonotype occurred many times. The V call is TRBV7-2, the J call TRBJ1-6; TRBD1 matches 8 bases. This CDR3 is built from 15 residues. The V and J ends lost 4 bases and 6 bases, in that order; junction bases with no gene match: 5. Germline CDR1 is SGHTA and CDR2 is FQGNSA. CDR3 amino acids: CASSSRDRFNSPLHF. Here the CDR3 DNA reads TGTGCCAGCAGCTCCCGGGACAGGTTTAATTCACCCCTCCACTTT.

There are a few counts of this clonotype. This chain links TRBV7-8 with TRBJ2-2; D possibly matches TRBD1 or TRBD2 (5 bases each). Germline V CDR1 and CDR2: SGHVS, FQNEAQ. Deletions cut 5 bases from V and 7 bases from J, with 14 bases between. The CDR3 sequence is 14 residues long. CDR3 sequence (DNA): TGTGCCAGCAGCGCACCCCCAGGGAGCGGGGAGCTGTTTTTT. It codes for CASSAPPGSGELFF.

This clonotype was seen repeatedly, ten times or more. J is TRBJ2-7 and V is TRBV12-3 or TRBV12-4; perhaps TRBD2 as D (6 bases). V dropped 2 bases and J dropped 9 bases, with 8 bases sitting between them. The CDR3 contains 11 residues. Here the CDR3 reads CASSLLGGQYF. The CDR3 coding sequence is TGTGCCAGCAGTTTACTGGGAGGGCAGTACTTC.

This clonotype was detected a few times. The chain is built from TRBV28 and TRBJ2-6; D not resolved. This CDR3 is 18 amino acids long. Trimming stripped 1 base from V and 3 bases from J, with 16 bases between. Germline V gene sequence: CDR1 MDHEN, CDR2 SYDVKM. Here the CDR3 DNA reads TGTGCCAGCAGTTTATTTGAGTCGGCAGTGGATGGGGCCAACGTCCTGACTTTC. Protein sequence: CASSLFESAVDGANVLTF.

V is TRBV29-1 and J is TRBJ1-4, with D hard to call. The CDR3 loop spans 13 amino acids. Germline CDR1 is SQVTM and CDR2 is ANQGSEA. V was trimmed by 6 bases and J by 8 bases, leaving 16 bases between them. In DNA, the CDR3 is TGCAGCGTCCTGGACCCTTTTGAAGAAAAACTGTTTTTT. It specifies CSVLDPFEEKLFF.

The V call is TRBV4-2, the J call TRBJ1-5; 7 nucleotides line up with TRBD1. V was pared by 5 bases and J by 6 bases, with 7 bases of the junction left unmatched. The CDR3 spans 14 residues. The germline gives CDR1 LGHNA, CDR2 YNFKEQ. CDR3 in amino acids: CASSAGGPAQPQHF. The CDR3 nucleotides are TGTGCCAGCAGCGCAGGGGGTCCAGCTCAGCCCCAGCATTTT.